Shown below are 27 T cell receptor beta chains from a single sample sequenced in a study of blood T cell repertoires in COVID-19. Data came from immunoSEQ multiplex PCR; TCRdb stores just in-frame clones and leaves some out. This sample has about 200,000 clones; around 80% occur once, and the top ten carry 10% to 15%. Sequenced sample: peripheral blood. These receptors all come from a woman aged 40-49 years with acute or convalescent COVID-19.

The gene calls are TRBV13 and TRBJ2-3; TRBD2 matches 10 bases. The V gene end was trimmed by 4 bases and the J gene end by 6 bases; junction bases not matched to a gene: 10. CDR3 length: 16 amino acids. CDR1 PRHDT and CDR2 FYEKMQ come from the germline V gene (reference sequence). The DNA of the CDR3 is TGTGCCAGCAGCTCGCCCTCGAGCGGGGGGGCGGATACGCAGTATTTT. Protein: CASSSPSSGGADTQYF.

The chain joins TRBV30 to TRBJ2-3; D not certain. V lost 8 bases and J 1 base, leaving 19 bases between the germline ends. Germline CDR1 GTSNPN, CDR2 SVGIG (reference sequence). There are 15 residues in the CDR3. The CDR3 DNA reads as TGTGCCAGAGAGAGGAGTCTTGGTGGCACAGATACGCAGTATTTT. As protein: CARERSLGGTDTQYF.

The genes are TRBV12-5 and TRBJ2-7; D not resolved. The CDR3 sequence is 12 residues long. Germline V gives CDR1 LGHNT, CDR2 FRNRAP. The ends were cut back, 3 bases at V and 6 bases at J, with 9 bases in the middle. CDR3 residues: CASGLGLAEQYF. CDR3 DNA: TGTGCTAGTGGTTTAGGCTTAGCCGAGCAGTACTTC.

This chain joins TRBV19 and TRBJ1-5; no reliable D call. The CDR3 loop spans 13 amino acids. Germline V lookup: CDR1 LNHDA, CDR2 SQIVND (reference sequence). With 7 bases removed from V and 5 bases from J, the gap between germline ends came to 12 bases. CDR3 in amino acids: CASNLNRDQPQHF. CDR3 DNA: TGTGCCAGTAATCTTAACAGAGATCAGCCCCAGCATTTT.

This chain links TRBV19 with TRBJ2-2; TRBD1 matches 10 bases. Germline V gives CDR1 LNHDA, CDR2 SQIVND (reference sequence). The CDR3 runs to 14 residues. Germline trimming cut 5 bases from V and 8 bases from J; bases unmatched to any gene: 5. CDR3 DNA sequence: TGTGCCAGTAGTGTGGGACAGGGGATGGGGGAGCTGTTTTTT. This encodes CASSVGQGMGELFF.

The J gene is TRBJ2-1, the V gene TRBV24-1, with unresolved D. V lost 4 bases and J lost 2, with 8 bases in between. From germline, CDR1 is KGHDR and CDR2 SFDVKD. The CDR3 is made up of 14 amino acids. CDR3 in amino acids: CATSDSTAYNEQFF. DNA of the CDR3: TGTGCCACCAGTGACTCCACAGCCTACAATGAGCAGTTCTTC.

This chain joins TRBV10-2 and TRBJ2-3, with 15 bases lining up with TRBD2. The CDR3 has 17 residues. With V trimmed by 6 bases and J by 1 base, 5 bases remained unmatched. Germline CDR1 WSHSY, CDR2 SAAADI. CDR3: CASSRTSGGEGTDTQYF. CDR3 coding DNA: TGCGCCAGCAGCCGGACTAGCGGGGGGGAAGGCACAGATACGCAGTATTTT.

This clone was seen a single time. The chain has TRBV27 and TRBJ1-2; D is unresolved. V lost 3 bases and J lost 11, with 19 bases in between. This CDR3 contains 14 residues. CDR1 and CDR2 (germline): MNHEY, SMNVEV (reference sequence). Here the CDR3 reads CASSFPLPLCRYTF. CDR3 DNA: TGTGCCAGCAGTTTCCCACTTCCTCTATGTCGATACACCTTC.

The chain uses TRBV12-5 and TRBJ1-1; no reliable D call. The length of the CDR3 is 14 residues. Trimming stripped 5 bases from V and 0 bases from J, with 10 bases between. Germline loops: CDR1 LGHNT, CDR2 FRNRAP. In DNA, the CDR3 is TGTGCTAGTGGTCCCAGACTGATGAACACTGAAGCTTTCTTT. Protein: CASGPRLMNTEAFF.

V usage is TRBV20-1 and J usage is TRBJ1-1; D is ambiguous. Germline V gene lookup returns CDR1 DFQATT and CDR2 SNEGSKA (reference sequence). V dropped 2 bases and J dropped 3 bases, with 4 bases sitting between them. CDR3 length: 11 residues. The CDR3 spells CSARRDTEAFF. CDR3 sequence (DNA): TGCAGTGCTAGACGAGACACTGAAGCTTTCTTT.

The chain joins TRBV6-8 to TRBJ2-5; 7 bases are a match to TRBD1. Trimming at V came to 0 bases and at J to 1 base, leaving 8 bases not matched to a gene. CDR3 size: 17 residues. Germline CDR1 MNHGY, CDR2 SAAAGT. The chain's CDR3 is CASSYSYRGRAQETQYF. DNA for the CDR3: TGTGCCAGCAGTTACTCCTACAGGGGAAGGGCCCAAGAGACCCAGTACTTC.

V and J are TRBV27 and TRBJ2-3; 9 bases are shared with TRBD1. Germline assignment: CDR1 MNHEY and CDR2 SMNVEV (reference sequence). With V trimmed by 3 bases and J by 2 bases, 3 bases remained unmatched. CDR3 length: 15 residues. CDR3 nucleotide sequence: TGTGCCAGCAGTTTTCGGGACAGGGCCACAGATACGCAGTATTTT. This sequence encodes CASSFRDRATDTQYF.

The chain joins TRBV2 to TRBJ2-1, with a weak D call TRBD2 (5 bases). The CDR3 sequence is 14 residues long. Deletions cut 1 base from V and 9 bases from J, with 13 bases between. Germline CDR1 and CDR2: SNHLY and FYNNEI. The CDR3 DNA reads as TGTGCCAGCAGTGAAGAGTTTGGAGGAATTGAGCAGTTCTTC. It encodes CASSEEFGGIEQFF.

The CDR3, as DNA: TGTGCCTGGAGTTTACGGACAGCTAATTCACCCCTCCACTTT. Translating gives CAWSLRTANSPLHF. This sequence joins TRBV30 and TRBJ1-6; TRBD1 is a possible D gene (6 bases). The CDR3 contains 14 residues. Germline V gene data show CDR1 as GTSNPN and CDR2 as SVGIG (reference sequence). V lost 2 bases and J lost 6, with 11 bases in between.

V and J are TRBV19 and TRBJ2-7, with D tentatively TRBD1 (5 bases). The CDR3 has 13 residues. The V end lost 6 bases, the J end lost 1 base, and 10 bases lay between the germline ends. Germline V gene lookup returns CDR1 LNHDA and CDR2 SQIVND (reference sequence). CDR3 amino acids: CASRDTGSYEQYF. The CDR3 nucleotides read TGTGCCAGTAGGGATACAGGTTCCTACGAGCAGTACTTC.

The chain employs TRBV5-5 and TRBJ2-1, with TRBD1 as a possible D gene (7 bases). The ends were cut back, 1 base at V and 3 bases at J, with 11 bases in the middle. Germline assignment: CDR1 SGHKS and CDR2 YYEKEE (reference sequence). The CDR3 contains 15 residues. The CDR3 reads CASSLPGGGYNEQFF. CDR3 DNA sequence: TGTGCCAGCAGCTTGCCAGGGGGAGGCTACAATGAGCAGTTCTTC.

This chain joins TRBV2 and TRBJ2-7, with 9 bases aligning to TRBD2. The CDR3 spans 12 residues. The V segment lost 8 bases and the J segment 5 bases; nucleotides outside the gene matches: 4. Germline lookup yields CDR1 SNHLY and CDR2 FYNNEI. The CDR3 DNA is TGTGCCAGCCAAGCGGGAGGCCACGAGCAGTACTTC. This sequence encodes CASQAGGHEQYF.

The V gene is TRBV29-1, the J gene TRBJ1-2; D unresolved. Germline CDR1 SQVTM, CDR2 ANQGSEA. This CDR3 spans 19 amino acids. Trimming removed 5 bases at V and 0 bases at J, with 28 bases between. Here the CDR3 DNA reads TGCAGCGTTAGCGCGGACGTACCGGGAAAACGGGCAGCTAACTATGGCTACACCTTC. It specifies CSVSADVPGKRAANYGYTF.

The chain carries TRBV27 and TRBJ2-7, with 7 bases identical to TRBD1. The CDR3 contains 15 residues. V lost 5 bases to trimming and J lost 0 bases; unmatched junction nucleotides: 7. Germline V CDR1 and CDR2: MNHEY, SMNVEV (reference sequence). The CDR3 nucleotides read TGTGCCAGCAGTAGACGACAGGGCGACTCCTACGAGCAGTACTTC. Translating it yields CASSRRQGDSYEQYF.

The chain uses TRBV29-1 and TRBJ2-7; D is uncertain. CDR1 and CDR2 (germline): SQVTM, ANQGSEA. The length of the CDR3 is 14 residues. V was clipped by 3 bases and J by 0 bases, with 12 bases between them. CDR3 DNA: TGCAGCGTTGAGTCAGCCCCGGGCTCCTACGAGCAGTACTTC. Protein: CSVESAPGSYEQYF.

The chain has TRBV7-6 and TRBJ2-2, with TRBD2 as a possible D gene (6 bases). The CDR3 extends over 13 amino acids. V dropped 4 bases and J dropped 6 bases, with 9 bases sitting between them. The germline gives CDR1 SGHVS, CDR2 FNYEAQ. Here the CDR3 DNA reads TGTGCCAGCAGCTCTAGCGTCCCCGGGGAGCTGTTTTTT. It translates to CASSSSVPGELFF.

This clone was seen only a few times. The chain links TRBV7-6 to TRBJ2-1; the D is unclear. Germline V gene lookup returns CDR1 SGHVS and CDR2 FNYEAQ. The CDR3 spans 15 residues. V shed 1 base and J shed 0 bases, with 7 bases lying between them. For the CDR3, the DNA is TGTGCCAGCAGCTTAGGTGGCGGCTCCTACAATGAGCAGTTCTTC. Residues: CASSLGGGSYNEQFF.

This clone came up once. This chain connects TRBV19 to TRBJ2-2, with D possibly matching TRBD2 (7 bases). This CDR3 contains 16 residues. Trimming left V 3 bases short and J 3 bases short, with 14 bases between. The germline gives CDR1 LNHDA, CDR2 SQIVND (reference sequence). CDR3 amino acids: CASSMGGGRYTGELFF. CDR3 coding DNA: TGTGCCAGTAGTATGGGCGGGGGCCGCTACACCGGGGAGCTGTTTTTT.

The chain joins TRBV7-8 to TRBJ2-7, with 7 positions matching TRBD2. This CDR3 comprises 12 residues. The germline V gene encodes CDR1 SGHVS and CDR2 FQNEAQ. Unmatched junction bases numbered 5, after V lost 5 bases and J lost 7 bases. This CDR3 is CASSRLAREQYF. DNA for the CDR3: TGTGCCAGCAGCCGACTAGCTCGAGAGCAGTACTTC.

The chain has TRBV30 and TRBJ1-2; TRBD1 agrees at 8 bases. V lost 3 bases, J lost 4 bases, and 10 bases stayed unmatched. The CDR3 is 15 amino acids. Germline CDR1 is GTSNPN and CDR2 is SVGIG (reference sequence). This CDR3 is CAWRETGTGVYGYTF. CDR3 nucleotides: TGTGCCTGGAGAGAGACCGGGACAGGCGTCTATGGCTACACCTTC.

The J gene is TRBJ2-3, the V gene TRBV4-1, with D tentatively TRBD1 (6 bases). V lost 0 bases and J 3 bases, leaving 7 bases between the germline ends. Germline CDR1 and CDR2: MGHRA and YSYEKL. The CDR3 covers 14 residues. The CDR3 nucleotides read TGCGCCAGCAGCCAAGAGAGGGGGACAGATACGCAGTATTTT. This translates into CASSQERGTDTQYF.

The CDR3 region is CASSQDILAGSYNEQFF. The CDR3 bases are TGCGCCAGCAGCCAAGATATTCTAGCGGGGTCCTACAATGAGCAGTTCTTC. The chain combines TRBV4-3 with TRBJ2-1, with 9 positions matching TRBD2. The CDR3 has 17 residues. Germline CDR1 is LGHNA and CDR2 is YSLEER. V lost 0 bases and J lost 1; bases outside the gene matches: 4.